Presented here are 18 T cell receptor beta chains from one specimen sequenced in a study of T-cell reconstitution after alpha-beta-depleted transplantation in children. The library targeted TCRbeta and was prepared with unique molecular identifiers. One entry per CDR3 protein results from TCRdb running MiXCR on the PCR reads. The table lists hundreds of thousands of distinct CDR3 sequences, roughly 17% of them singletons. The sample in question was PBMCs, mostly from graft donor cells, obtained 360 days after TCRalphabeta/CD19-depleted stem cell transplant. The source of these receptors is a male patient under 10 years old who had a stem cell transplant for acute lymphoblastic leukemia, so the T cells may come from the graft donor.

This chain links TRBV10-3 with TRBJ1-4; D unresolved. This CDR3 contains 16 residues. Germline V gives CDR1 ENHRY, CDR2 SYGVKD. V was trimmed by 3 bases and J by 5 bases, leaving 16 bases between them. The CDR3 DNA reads TGTGCCATCAGTGAACCGCCCTCAGTTCTGAATGAAAAACTGTTTTTT. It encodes CAISEPPSVLNEKLFF.

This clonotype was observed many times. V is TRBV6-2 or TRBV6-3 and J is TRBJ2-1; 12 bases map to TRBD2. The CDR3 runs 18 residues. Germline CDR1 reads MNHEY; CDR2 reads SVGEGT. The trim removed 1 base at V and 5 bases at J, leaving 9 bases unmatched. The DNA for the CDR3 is TGTGCCAGCAGTTACTTTCGACTAGCGGGAGTGAGCCACAATGAGCAGTTCTTC. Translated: CASSYFRLAGVSHNEQFF.

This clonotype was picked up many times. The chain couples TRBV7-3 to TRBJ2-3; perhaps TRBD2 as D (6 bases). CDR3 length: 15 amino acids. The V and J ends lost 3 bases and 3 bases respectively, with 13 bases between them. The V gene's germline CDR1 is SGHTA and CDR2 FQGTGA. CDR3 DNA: TGTGCCAGCAGCTTGTGGGGAGGTATAACAGATACGCAGTATTTT. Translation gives CASSLWGGITDTQYF.

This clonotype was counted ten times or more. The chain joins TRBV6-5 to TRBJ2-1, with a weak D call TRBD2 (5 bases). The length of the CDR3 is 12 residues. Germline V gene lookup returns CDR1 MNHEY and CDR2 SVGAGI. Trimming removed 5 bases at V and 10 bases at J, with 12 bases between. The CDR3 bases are TGTGCCAGCAGTCCCTACGGGAAAGAGCAGTTCTTC. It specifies CASSPYGKEQFF.

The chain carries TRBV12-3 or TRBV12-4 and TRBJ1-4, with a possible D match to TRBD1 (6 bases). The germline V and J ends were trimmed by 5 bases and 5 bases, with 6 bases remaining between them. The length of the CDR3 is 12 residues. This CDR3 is CASSQGNEKLFF. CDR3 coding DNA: TGTGCCAGCAGTCAGGGGAATGAAAAACTGTTTTTT.

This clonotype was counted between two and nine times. The CDR3 reads CSVLRQGAGGEQFF. CDR3 coding DNA: TGCAGCGTTTTACGACAGGGGGCAGGTGGTGAGCAGTTCTTC. The chain carries TRBV29-1 and TRBJ2-1; 10 bases are shared with TRBD1. CDR1 and CDR2 from the germline V gene are SQVTM and ANQGSEA. This CDR3 has 14 residues. V gave up 5 bases and J gave up 9 bases; unmatched junction bases: 10.

CDR3 loop: CASGREETQYF. The CDR3 coding sequence is TGTGCCAGCGGGAGGGAAGAGACCCAGTACTTC. This chain links TRBV6-5 with TRBJ2-5; 7 bases are a match to TRBD2. Germline CDR1 MNHEY, CDR2 SVGAGI. The V segment lost 8 bases and the J segment 3 bases; nucleotides outside the gene matches: 0. The CDR3 length is 11 residues.

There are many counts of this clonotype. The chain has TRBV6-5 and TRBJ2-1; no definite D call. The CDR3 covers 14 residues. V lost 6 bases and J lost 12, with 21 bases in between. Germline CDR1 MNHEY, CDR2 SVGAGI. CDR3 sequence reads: CASRIGQAHRGQFF. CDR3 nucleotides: TGTGCCAGCAGAATAGGCCAGGCCCATCGTGGGCAGTTCTTC.

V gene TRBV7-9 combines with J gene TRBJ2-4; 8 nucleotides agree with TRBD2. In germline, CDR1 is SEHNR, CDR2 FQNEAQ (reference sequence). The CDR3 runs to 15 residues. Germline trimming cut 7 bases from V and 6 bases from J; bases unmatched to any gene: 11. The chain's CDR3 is CASNPGLVSANIQYF. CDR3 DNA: TGTGCCAGCAACCCGGGACTAGTGAGTGCAAACATTCAGTACTTC.

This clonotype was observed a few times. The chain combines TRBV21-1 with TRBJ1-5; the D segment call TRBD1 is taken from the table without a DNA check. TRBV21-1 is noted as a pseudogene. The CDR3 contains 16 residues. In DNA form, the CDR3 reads TGTGCCAGCAGGCCAGGGGCAGGGGCTAGCAATCAGCCCCAGCATTTT. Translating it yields CASRPGAGASNQPQHF.

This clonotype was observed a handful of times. CDR3 sequence reads: CASSFNRGAGNYEQYF. CDR3 coding DNA: TGTGCCAGCAGCTTTAATCGAGGCGCGGGGAACTACGAGCAGTACTTC. This chain links TRBV11-2 with TRBJ2-7; possibly TRBD2 for D (6 bases). CDR1 is SGHAT, CDR2 FQNNGV, per germline. This CDR3 comprises 16 residues. The V end was cut by 3 bases, the J end by 3 bases, with 18 bases between.

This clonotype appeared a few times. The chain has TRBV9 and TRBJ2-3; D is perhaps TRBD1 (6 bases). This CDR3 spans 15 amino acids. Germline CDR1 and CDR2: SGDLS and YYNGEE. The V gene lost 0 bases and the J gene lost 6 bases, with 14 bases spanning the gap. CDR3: CASSVDGGPQDTQYF. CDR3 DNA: TGTGCCAGCAGCGTAGATGGGGGCCCCCAGGATACGCAGTATTTT.

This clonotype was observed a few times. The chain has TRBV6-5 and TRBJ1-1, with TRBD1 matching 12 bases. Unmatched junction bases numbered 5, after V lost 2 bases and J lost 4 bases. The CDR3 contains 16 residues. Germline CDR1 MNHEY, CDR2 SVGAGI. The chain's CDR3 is CASSYGTGGYGTEAFF. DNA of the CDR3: TGTGCCAGCAGTTACGGGACAGGGGGCTACGGCACTGAAGCTTTCTTT.

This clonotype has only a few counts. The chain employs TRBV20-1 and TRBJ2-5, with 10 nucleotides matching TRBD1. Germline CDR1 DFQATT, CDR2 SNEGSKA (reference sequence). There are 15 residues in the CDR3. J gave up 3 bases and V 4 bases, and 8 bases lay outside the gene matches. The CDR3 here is CSANPDRGPEETQYF. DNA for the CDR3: TGCAGTGCTAACCCAGACAGGGGGCCTGAAGAGACCCAGTACTTC.

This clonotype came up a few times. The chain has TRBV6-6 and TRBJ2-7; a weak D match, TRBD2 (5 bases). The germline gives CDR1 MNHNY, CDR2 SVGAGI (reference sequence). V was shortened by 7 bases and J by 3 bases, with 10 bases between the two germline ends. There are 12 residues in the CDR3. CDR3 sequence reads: CASTHGDYEQYF. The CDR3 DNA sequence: TGTGCCAGCACCCACGGGGACTACGAGCAGTACTTC.

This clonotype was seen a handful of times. CDR3 residues: CASSGGAAGYNEQFF. Here the CDR3 DNA reads TGTGCCAGCAGTGGGGGGGCCGCTGGCTACAATGAGCAGTTCTTC. The chain is built from TRBV9 and TRBJ2-1; a weak D match, TRBD2 (7 bases). This CDR3 region has 15 residues. Trimming removed 5 bases from V and 3 bases from J, with 15 bases in between. CDR1 is SGDLS, CDR2 YYNGEE, per germline.

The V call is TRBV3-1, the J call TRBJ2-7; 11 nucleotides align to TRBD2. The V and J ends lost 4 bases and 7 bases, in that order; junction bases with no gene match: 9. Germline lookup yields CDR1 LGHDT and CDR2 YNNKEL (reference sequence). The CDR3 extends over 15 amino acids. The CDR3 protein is CASSRVAGGPGEQYF. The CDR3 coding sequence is TGTGCCAGCAGCCGTGTAGCGGGAGGGCCTGGAGAGCAGTACTTC.

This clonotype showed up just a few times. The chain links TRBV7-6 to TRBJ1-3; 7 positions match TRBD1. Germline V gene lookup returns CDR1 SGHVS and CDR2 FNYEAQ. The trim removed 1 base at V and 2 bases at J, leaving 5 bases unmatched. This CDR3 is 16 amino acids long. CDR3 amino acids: CASSLEGRGTGNTIYF. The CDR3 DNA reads TGTGCCAGCAGCTTAGAGGGCAGGGGGACTGGAAACACCATATATTTT.